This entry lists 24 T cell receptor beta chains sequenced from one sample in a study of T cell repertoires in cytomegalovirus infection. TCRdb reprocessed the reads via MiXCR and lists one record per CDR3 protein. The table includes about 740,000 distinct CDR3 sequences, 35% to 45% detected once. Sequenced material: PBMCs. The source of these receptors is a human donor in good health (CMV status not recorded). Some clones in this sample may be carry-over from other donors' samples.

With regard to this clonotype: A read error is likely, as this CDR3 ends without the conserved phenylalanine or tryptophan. CDR3 protein: CASSSGLAPYEQYL. CDR3 in DNA: TGTGCCAGCAGTTCAGGGCTAGCCCCCTACGAGCAGTACTTA. The chain couples TRBV28 to TRBJ2-7; D possibly uses TRBD1 or TRBD2 (5 bases each). Germline V gives CDR1 MDHEN, CDR2 SYDVKM. V was pared by 4 bases and J by 2 bases, with 12 bases between. The length of the CDR3 is 14 residues.

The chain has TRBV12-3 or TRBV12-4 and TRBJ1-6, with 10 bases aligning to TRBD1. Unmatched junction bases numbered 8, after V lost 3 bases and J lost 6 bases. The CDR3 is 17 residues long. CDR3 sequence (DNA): TGTGCCAGCAGTTTCGGGACAGGGGCCCGGAGTAATTCACCCCTCCACTTT. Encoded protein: CASSFGTGARSNSPLHF.

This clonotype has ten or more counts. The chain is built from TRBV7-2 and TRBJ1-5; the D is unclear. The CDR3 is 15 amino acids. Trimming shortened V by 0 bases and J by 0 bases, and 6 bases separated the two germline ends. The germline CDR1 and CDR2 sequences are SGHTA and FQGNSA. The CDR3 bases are TGTGCCAGCAGCTTAGCCGGCATTAGCAATCAGCCCCAGCATTTT. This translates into CASSLAGISNQPQHF.

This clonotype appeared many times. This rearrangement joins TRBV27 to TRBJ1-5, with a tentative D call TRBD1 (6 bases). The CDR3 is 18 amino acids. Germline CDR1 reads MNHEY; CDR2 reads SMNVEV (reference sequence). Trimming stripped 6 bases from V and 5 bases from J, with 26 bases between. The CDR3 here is CASSLRGTVGQRHQPQHF. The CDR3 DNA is TGTGCCAGCAGCCTTCGCGGGACCGTCGGACAGAGACATCAGCCCCAGCATTTT.

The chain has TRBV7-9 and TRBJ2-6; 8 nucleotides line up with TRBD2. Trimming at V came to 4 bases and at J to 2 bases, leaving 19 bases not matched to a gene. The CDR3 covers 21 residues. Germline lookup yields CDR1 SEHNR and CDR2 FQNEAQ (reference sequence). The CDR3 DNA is TGTGCCAGCAGCTCTTCCCCTGGGGCGGGAGGTTATCGGACTGGGGCCAACGTCCTGACTTTC. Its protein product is CASSSSPGAGGYRTGANVLTF.

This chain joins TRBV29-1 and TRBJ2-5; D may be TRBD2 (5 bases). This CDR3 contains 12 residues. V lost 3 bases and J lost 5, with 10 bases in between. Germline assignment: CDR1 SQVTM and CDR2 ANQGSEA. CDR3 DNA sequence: TGCAGCGTTGAGTCACGGGGTGAGACCCAGTACTTC. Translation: CSVESRGETQYF.

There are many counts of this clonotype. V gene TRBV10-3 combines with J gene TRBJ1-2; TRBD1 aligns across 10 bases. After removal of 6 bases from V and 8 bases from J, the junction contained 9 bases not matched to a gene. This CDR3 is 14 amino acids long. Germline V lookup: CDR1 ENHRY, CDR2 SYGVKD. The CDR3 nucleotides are TGTGCCATCAGCGAGGGACAGGGGTCTCAGGGCTACACCTTC. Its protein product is CAISEGQGSQGYTF.

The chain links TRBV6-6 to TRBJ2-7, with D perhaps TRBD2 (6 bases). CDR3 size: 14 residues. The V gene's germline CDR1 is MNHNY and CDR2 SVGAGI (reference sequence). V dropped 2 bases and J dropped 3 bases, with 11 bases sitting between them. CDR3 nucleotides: TGTGCCAGCAGTTACGGGGGGTCCGTCTACGAGCAGTACTTC. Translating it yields CASSYGGSVYEQYF.

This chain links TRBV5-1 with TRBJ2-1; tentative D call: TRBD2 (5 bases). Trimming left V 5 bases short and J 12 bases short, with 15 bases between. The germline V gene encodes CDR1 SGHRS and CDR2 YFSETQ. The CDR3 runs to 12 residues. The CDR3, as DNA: TGCGCCAGCAGTACTAACGGGGTTGCGCAGTTCTTC. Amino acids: CASSTNGVAQFF.

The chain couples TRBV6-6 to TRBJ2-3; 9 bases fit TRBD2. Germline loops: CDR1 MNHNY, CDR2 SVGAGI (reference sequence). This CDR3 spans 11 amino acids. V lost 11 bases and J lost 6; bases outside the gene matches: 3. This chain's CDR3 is CACGRGDTQYF. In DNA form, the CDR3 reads TGTGCCTGCGGGAGGGGGGATACGCAGTATTTT.

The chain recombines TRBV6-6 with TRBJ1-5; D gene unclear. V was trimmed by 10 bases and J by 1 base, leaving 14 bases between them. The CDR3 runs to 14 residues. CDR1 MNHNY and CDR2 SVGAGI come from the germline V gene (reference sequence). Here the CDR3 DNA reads TGTGCCACCAGACTTACCTCCAGCAATCAGCCCCAGCATTTT. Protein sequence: CATRLTSSNQPQHF.

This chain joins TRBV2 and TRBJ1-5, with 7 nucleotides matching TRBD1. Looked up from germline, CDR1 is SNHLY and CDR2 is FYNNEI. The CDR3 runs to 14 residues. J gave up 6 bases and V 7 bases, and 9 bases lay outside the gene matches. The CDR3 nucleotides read TGTGCCAGCACCCAGGGGGGCGTCGGTCAGCCCCAGCATTTT. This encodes CASTQGGVGQPQHF.

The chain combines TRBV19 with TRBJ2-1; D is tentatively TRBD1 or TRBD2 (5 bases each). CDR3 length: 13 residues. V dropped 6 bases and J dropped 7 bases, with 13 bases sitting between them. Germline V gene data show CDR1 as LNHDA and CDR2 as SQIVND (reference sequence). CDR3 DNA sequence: TGTGCCAGTAGGGCCGCTGGGGGAAATGAGCAGTTCTTC. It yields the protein CASRAAGGNEQFF. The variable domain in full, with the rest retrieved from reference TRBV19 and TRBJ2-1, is DGGITQSPKYLFRKEGQNVTLSCEQNLNHDAMYWYRQDPGQGLRLIYYSQIVNDFQKGDIAEGYSVSREKKESFPLTVTSAQKNPTAFYLCASRAAGGNEQFFGPGTRLTVL.

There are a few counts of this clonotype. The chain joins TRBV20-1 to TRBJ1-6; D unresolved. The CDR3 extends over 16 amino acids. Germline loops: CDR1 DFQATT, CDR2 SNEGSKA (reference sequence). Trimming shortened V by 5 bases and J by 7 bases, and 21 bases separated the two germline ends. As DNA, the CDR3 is TGCAGTGCTGTCACCCCCTCACGGTTGGAGAATTCACCCCTCCACTTT. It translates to CSAVTPSRLENSPLHF.

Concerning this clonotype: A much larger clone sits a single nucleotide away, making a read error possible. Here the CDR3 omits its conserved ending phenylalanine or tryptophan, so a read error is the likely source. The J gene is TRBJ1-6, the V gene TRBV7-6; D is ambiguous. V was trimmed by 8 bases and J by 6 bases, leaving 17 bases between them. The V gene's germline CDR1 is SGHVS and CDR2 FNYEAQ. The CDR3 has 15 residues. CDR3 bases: TGTGCCAGCGGACCGACGGTGGCACTTAATTCACCCCTCCACGTT. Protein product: CASGPTVALNSPLHV.

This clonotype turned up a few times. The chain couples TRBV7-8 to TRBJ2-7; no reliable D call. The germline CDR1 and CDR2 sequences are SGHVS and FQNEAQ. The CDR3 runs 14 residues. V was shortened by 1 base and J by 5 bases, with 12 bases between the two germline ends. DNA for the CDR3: TGTGCCAGCAGCTTAGTCGGCCTCTGGGACGAGCAGTACTTC. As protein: CASSLVGLWDEQYF.

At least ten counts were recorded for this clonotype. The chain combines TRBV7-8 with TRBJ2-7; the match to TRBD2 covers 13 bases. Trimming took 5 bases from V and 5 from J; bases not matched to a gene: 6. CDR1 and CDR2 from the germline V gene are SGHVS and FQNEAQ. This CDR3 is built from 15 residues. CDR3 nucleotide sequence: TGTGCCAGCAGCACCTGGACTAGCGGGAGAGACGAGCAGTACTTC. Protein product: CASSTWTSGRDEQYF.

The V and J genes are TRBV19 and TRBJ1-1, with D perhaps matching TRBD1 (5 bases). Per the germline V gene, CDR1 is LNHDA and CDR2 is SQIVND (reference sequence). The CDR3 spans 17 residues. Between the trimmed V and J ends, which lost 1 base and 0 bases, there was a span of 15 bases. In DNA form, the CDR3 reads TGTGCCAGTAGTATAGGTTGGAGACAGCCCATGAACACTGAAGCTTTCTTT. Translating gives CASSIGWRQPMNTEAFF.

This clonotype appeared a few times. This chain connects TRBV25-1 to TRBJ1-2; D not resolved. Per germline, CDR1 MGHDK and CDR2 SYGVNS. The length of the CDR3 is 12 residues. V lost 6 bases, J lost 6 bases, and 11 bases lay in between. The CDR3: CASRAHKDGYTF. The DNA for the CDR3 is TGTGCCAGCAGAGCCCATAAAGATGGCTACACCTTC.

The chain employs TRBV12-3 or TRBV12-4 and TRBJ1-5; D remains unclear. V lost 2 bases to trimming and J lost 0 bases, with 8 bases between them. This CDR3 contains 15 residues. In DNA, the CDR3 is TGTGCCAGCAGTTTACGCCGGGATAGCAATCAGCCCCAGCATTTT. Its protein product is CASSLRRDSNQPQHF.

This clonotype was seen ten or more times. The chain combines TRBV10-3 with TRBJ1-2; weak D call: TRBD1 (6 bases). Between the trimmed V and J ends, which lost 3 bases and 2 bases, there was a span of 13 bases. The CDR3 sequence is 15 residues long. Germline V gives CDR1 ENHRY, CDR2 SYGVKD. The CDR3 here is CAISERNRENYGYTF. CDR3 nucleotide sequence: TGTGCCATCAGTGAACGAAACAGGGAAAACTATGGCTACACCTTC.

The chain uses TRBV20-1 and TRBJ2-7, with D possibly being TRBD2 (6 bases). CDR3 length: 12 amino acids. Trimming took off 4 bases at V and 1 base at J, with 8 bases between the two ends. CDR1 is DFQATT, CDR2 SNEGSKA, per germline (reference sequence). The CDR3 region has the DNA TGCAGTGCTACCGGGAGATCCTACGAGCAGTACTTC. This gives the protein CSATGRSYEQYF.

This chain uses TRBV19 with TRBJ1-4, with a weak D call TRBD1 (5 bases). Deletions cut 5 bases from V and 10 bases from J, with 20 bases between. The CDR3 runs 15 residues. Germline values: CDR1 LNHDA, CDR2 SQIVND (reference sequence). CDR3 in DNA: TGTGCCAGTAGTCTTCTCGGCGGCAGGGCTGCAAAACTGTTTTTT. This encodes CASSLLGGRAAKLFF. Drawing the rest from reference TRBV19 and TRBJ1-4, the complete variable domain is DGGITQSPKYLFRKEGQNVTLSCEQNLNHDAMYWYRQDPGQGLRLIYYSQIVNDFQKGDIAEGYSVSREKKESFPLTVTSAQKNPTAFYLCASSLLGGRAAKLFFGSGTQLSVL.

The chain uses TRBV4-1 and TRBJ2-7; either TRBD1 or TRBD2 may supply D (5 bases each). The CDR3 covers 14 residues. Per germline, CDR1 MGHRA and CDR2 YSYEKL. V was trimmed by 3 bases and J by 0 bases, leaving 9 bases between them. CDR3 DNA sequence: TGCGCCAGCAGCCACCGGGACGGCTCCTACGAGCAGTACTTC. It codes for CASSHRDGSYEQYF.